This T cell receptor beta chain stems from a study of response to subunit inactivated influenza vaccine. Whole-study results and caveats: Each seasonal flu vaccination may recruit only limited new T cells, authors suggested.

On this clonotype: Antigen unknown. One end of the junction is discordant with germline, which a read error may explain.

Via MiXCR, TCRdb re-called the RT-PCR reads, giving one row per CDR3 protein. The sample yields around 580,000 distinct CDR3 sequences, approximately 12% seen once. Here the sequenced sample was PBMCs from blood, taken on the day of vaccination. The sequence was obtained from a man aged 50 to 59 who received an inactivated influenza vaccine.

The DNA of the CDR3 is TGCAGCGTCAGAACTGTATCTACGGAGTATTTT. The encoded protein is CSVRTVSTEYF. The rearrangement joins TRBV29-1 to TRBJ2-3; D remains unclear. The CDR3 has 11 amino acids. Germline CDR1 reads SQVTM; CDR2 reads ANQGSEA.